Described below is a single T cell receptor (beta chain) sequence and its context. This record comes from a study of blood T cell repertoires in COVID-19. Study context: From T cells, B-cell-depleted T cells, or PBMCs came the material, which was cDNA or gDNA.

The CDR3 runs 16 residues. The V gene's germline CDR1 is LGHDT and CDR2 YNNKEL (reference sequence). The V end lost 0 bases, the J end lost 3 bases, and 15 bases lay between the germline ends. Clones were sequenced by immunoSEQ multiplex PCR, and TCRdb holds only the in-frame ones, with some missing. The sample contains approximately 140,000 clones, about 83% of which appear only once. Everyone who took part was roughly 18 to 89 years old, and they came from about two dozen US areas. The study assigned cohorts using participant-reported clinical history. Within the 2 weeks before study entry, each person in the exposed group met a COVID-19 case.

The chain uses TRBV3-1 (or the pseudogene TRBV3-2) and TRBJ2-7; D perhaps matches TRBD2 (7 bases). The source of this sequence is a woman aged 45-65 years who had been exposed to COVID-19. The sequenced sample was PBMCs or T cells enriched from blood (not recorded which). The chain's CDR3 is CASSQDSRGGGYEQYF. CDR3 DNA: TGTGCCAGCAGCCAAGACTCCCGGGGAGGGGGCTACGAGCAGTACTTC.